The 3 T cell receptor beta chains listed next were all sequenced from one sample in a study of Graves' ophthalmopathy and Graves' hyperthyroidism. Scientists amplified the TCR beta CDR3 regions from RNA transcripts. Scientists carried out first-round RT-PCR using HTBI primers and then a second-round multiplex PCR. A single record per CDR3 protein comes from TCRdb applying MiXCR to the multiplex PCR reads. The sample lists 600,000 to 950,000 distinct CDR3 sequences; 40% were seen once. Sequencing input: peripheral blood. These receptors originate from an adult man with Graves' ophthalmopathy.

Only one count was recorded for this clonotype. The chain joins TRBV10-3 to TRBJ1-5; 7 bases map to TRBD1. The CDR3 sequence is 17 residues long. Unmatched junction bases numbered 12, after V lost 6 bases and J lost 1 base. Germline V lookup: CDR1 ENHRY, CDR2 SYGVKD. CDR3 in amino acids: CAIRTTGTAVSNQPQHF. The DNA of the CDR3 is TGTGCCATCAGGACTACCGGGACAGCTGTAAGCAATCAGCCCCAGCATTTT.

The rearrangement joins TRBV25-1 to TRBJ2-2; 9 nucleotides match TRBD1. Germline V CDR1 and CDR2: MGHDK, SYGVNS. This CDR3 contains 16 residues. The V and J ends lost 7 bases and 4 bases, in that order; junction bases with no gene match: 10. As DNA, the CDR3 is TGTGCCAGCAAGGACAGGGGAGGAGTTTTCACCGGGGAGCTGTTTTTT. As protein: CASKDRGGVFTGELFF.

This clonotype was found a few times. The chain carries TRBV12-3 or TRBV12-4 and TRBJ1-2; D call uncertain. Trimming stripped 8 bases from V and 3 bases from J, with 13 bases between. The CDR3 runs to 13 residues. The CDR3 region is CASQQFGDYGYTF. CDR3 bases: TGTGCCAGCCAACAGTTTGGGGACTATGGCTACACCTTC.